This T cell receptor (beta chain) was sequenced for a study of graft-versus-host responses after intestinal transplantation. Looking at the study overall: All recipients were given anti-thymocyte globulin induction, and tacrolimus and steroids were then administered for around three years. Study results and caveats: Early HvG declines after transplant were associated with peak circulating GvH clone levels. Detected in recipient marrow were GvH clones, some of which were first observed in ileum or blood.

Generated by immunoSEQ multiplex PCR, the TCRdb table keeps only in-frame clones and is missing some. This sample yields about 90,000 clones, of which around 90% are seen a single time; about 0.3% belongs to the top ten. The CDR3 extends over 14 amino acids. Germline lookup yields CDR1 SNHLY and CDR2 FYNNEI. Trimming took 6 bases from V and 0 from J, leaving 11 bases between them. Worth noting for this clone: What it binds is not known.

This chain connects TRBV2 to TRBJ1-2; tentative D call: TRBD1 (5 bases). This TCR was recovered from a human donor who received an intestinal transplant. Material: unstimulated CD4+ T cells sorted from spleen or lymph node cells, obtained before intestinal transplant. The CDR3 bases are TGTGCCAGCAGGTTTCAGGGTTCTAACTATGGCTACACCTTC. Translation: CASRFQGSNYGYTF.